This T cell receptor beta chain is drawn from a study of T cells in Graves' hyperthyroidism and ophthalmopathy. On the study more broadly: Staff took peripheral blood when the initial diagnosis was made, before any treatment began.

Ten or more counts support this clonotype. The V gene lost 1 base and the J gene lost 8 bases, with 15 bases spanning the gap. The CDR3 runs 16 residues. Per the germline V gene, CDR1 is PRHDT and CDR2 is FYEKMQ (reference sequence). Amplified TCR beta CDR3 regions came from RNA transcripts. A first-round RT-PCR of the TCR CDR3 used the HTBI primer set. MiXCR, applied by TCRdb to the multiplex PCR reads, yields one record per CDR3 protein. The sample has approximately 600,000 distinct CDR3 sequences, around 14% seen once. V and J are TRBV13 and TRBJ1-6, with D unclear. Sequenced input: blood. This clonotype was sampled from a woman under 30 with Graves' ophthalmopathy. Written as DNA, the CDR3 is TGTGCCAGCAGCTTAGAAGGTTTGGACCGATATTCACCCCTCCACTTT. Protein sequence: CASSLEGLDRYSPLHF.